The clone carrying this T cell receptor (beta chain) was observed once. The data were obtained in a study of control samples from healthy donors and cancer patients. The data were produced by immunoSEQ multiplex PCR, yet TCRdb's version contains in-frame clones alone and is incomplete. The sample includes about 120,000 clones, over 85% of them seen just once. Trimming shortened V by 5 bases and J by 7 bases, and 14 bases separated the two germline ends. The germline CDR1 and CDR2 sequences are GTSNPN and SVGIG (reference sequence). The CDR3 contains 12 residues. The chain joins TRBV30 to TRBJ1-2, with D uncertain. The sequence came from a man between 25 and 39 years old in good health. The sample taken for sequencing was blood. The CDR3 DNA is TGTGCCTGGGACTTCCGGGAGGGTGGCTACACCTTC. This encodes CAWDFREGGYTF.